The entry below gives a single TCR beta chain sequence along with its context. As the CDR3 is not closed by the conserved phenylalanine or tryptophan, this likely results from a read error. The approximately 17-32 mg bulk tissue piece was not sorted before simultaneous RNA and DNA extraction. Surgical resection was the treatment these patients received for primary liver carcinoma. The CDR3 sequence is 15 residues long. Germline-derived CDR1 and CDR2 are MNHEY and SVGAGI. Trimming cost V 7 bases and J 2 bases, with 17 bases left between them. The authors made TCR beta cDNA from about 500 ng total RNA with a constant-region primer. Libraries of TCR beta came from three nested multiplex PCR rounds with slightly modified ARM-PCR. Use of TRBV1-TRBV30 forward primers with a C-beta reverse primer characterized the first two PCR rounds, which lasted about 9 cycles each. TCRdb itself ran the multiplex PCR reads through MiXCR, one entry per CDR3 protein. The top ten hold just over 9.5% of the sample, which has approximately 99,000 distinct CDR3 sequences, more than 60% seen once.

This entry belongs to a study of tumor-infiltrating lymphocytes in primary liver carcinoma. Sequencing was done on a sample of liver tumor tissue from sampling region 5. Specified subset: tumor region T5, tumor centre. J is TRBJ1-1 and V is TRBV6-5, with D possibly TRBD1 on 6 matching bases. This TCR derives from a woman aged 60-75 years with primary liver carcinoma and hepatitis B virus infection. CDR3 DNA sequence: TGTGCCAGCAAGCCATTACAGGGAGTAAACACTGAAGCTTTCTAT. Its translation is CASKPLQGVNTEAFY.